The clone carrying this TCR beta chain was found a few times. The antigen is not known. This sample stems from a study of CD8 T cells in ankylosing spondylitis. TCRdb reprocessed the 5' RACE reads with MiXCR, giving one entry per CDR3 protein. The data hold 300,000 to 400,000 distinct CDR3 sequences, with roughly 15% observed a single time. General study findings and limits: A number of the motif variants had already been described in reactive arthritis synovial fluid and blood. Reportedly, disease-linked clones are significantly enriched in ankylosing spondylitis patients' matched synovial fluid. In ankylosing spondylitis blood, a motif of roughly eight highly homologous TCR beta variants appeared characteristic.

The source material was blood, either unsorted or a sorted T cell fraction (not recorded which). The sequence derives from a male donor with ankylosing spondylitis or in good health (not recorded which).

CDR3 region: CASSHLPGRLSSYNEQFF. The DNA for the CDR3 is TGTGCCAGCAGCCATCTCCCAGGGAGGCTGAGCTCCTACAATGAGCAGTTCTTC. V usage is TRBV3-1 and J usage is TRBJ2-1, with D tentatively TRBD2 (6 bases). The CDR3 runs to 18 residues. Trimming cost V 3 bases and J 0 bases, with 18 bases left between them. Germline CDR1 is LGHDT and CDR2 is YNNKEL (reference sequence).